A selection of T cell receptor beta chains follows, all from one sample in a study of T cell responses to AZD1222 COVID-19 vaccine. TCRdb's table, derived via immunoSEQ multiplex PCR, lists solely in-frame clones and lacks some. The sample includes under 150,000 clones, 90% to 95% of them seen just once. This specimen was peripheral blood, taken on day 0 of AZD1222 vaccination. The receptors originated from an adult in good health. The CDR3 runs from the conserved cysteine through the conserved F or W. A D gene is named only where the DNA matches it firmly. Some rows have no size entry. The others give once, few or many, or a class for an expanded clone.

d_gene,abundance,v_gene,j_gene,CDR3aa,CDR3nt
.,few,TRBV7-9,TRBJ1-3,CASSSWIQAEGNTIYF,TGTGCCAGCAGCAGTTGGATCCAGGCGGAAGGAAACACCATATATTTT
.,.,TRBV30,TRBJ1-5,CAWSVGSNQPQHF,TGTGCCTGGAGTGTGGGTAGCAATCAGCCCCAGCATTTT
TRBD2,once,TRBV6-5,TRBJ2-1,CASSPSSGAYNEQFF,TGTGCCAGCAGCCCGAGTAGCGGGGCTTACAATGAGCAGTTCTTC
.,.,TRBV19,TRBJ2-1,CASEAASGVNEQFF,TGTGCCTCTGAGGCGGCTTCGGGGGTAAATGAGCAGTTCTTC
TRBD2,once,TRBV24-1,TRBJ2-1,CATSDKTSGGKGEQFF,TGTGCCACCAGTGATAAAACTAGCGGGGGTAAGGGTGAGCAGTTCTTC
.,.,TRBV5-1,TRBJ2-1,CASSWGGGYNEQFF,TGCGCCAGCAGCTGGGGTGGTGGCTACAATGAGCAGTTCTTC
TRBD2,.,TRBV7-9,TRBJ2-2,CASSEIAGGVFSNTGELFF,TGTGCCAGCAGCGAAATAGCGGGGGGTGTCTTCAGCAACACCGGGGAGCTGTTTTTT
.,.,TRBV20-1,TRBJ1-6,CSARGGALHF,TGCAGTGCTAGAGGGGGTGCCCTCCACTTT
TRBD2,.,TRBV5-1,TRBJ2-3,CASSAGSGSGADTQYF,TGCGCCAGCAGCGCGGGTAGCGGGAGTGGAGCAGATACGCAGTATTTT
.,once,TRBV2,TRBJ1-1,CASNPGRGRGEAFF,TGTGCCAGCAACCCGGGGAGGGGGAGGGGTGAAGCTTTCTTT
TRBD1,.,TRBV11-2,TRBJ2-3,CASSPRGTGGRDTDTQYF,TGTGCCAGCAGCCCGCGGGGGACAGGGGGGAGGGACACAGATACGCAGTATTTT
.,.,TRBV4-2,TRBJ1-1,CASSHGTTGGGTEAFF,TGTGCCAGCAGCCACGGCACGACCGGAGGGGGTACTGAAGCTTTCTTT
.,.,TRBV12-3/TRBV12-4,TRBJ1-1,CASSLKQGAEAFF,TGTGCCAGCAGTCTTAAGCAGGGCGCTGAAGCTTTCTTT
TRBD1,.,TRBV12-5,TRBJ2-3,CASGLLTGVGADTQYF,TGTGCTAGTGGTTTGTTGACAGGGGTCGGGGCAGATACGCAGTATTTT
.,few,TRBV2,TRBJ1-2,CASSAGFEGYTF,TGTGCCAGCAGTGCGGGGTTTGAAGGCTACACCTTC
TRBD2,.,TRBV4-2,TRBJ2-7,CASSSPGTSGDEQYF,TGTGCCAGCAGCTCCCCCGGGACTAGCGGGGACGAGCAGTACTTC
TRBD1,.,TRBV25-1,TRBJ1-6,CASSGWDRGNSPLHF,TGTGCCAGCAGTGGTTGGGACAGGGGGAATTCACCCCTCCACTTT
TRBD1,.,TRBV25-1,TRBJ1-1,CASRSGGRTEAFF,TGTGCCAGCAGATCAGGGGGCCGGACTGAAGCTTTCTTT
.,.,TRBV7-9,TRBJ1-1,CASSHQGLPEAFF,TGTGCCAGCAGCCATCAGGGGTTACCTGAAGCTTTCTTT
.,.,TRBV24-1,TRBJ2-7,CATSDLRWGSGNEQYF,TGTGCCACCAGTGACCTTCGTTGGGGGTCAGGAAACGAGCAGTACTTC
.,.,TRBV6-1,TRBJ1-1,CASSEGWVFPEAFF,TGTGCCAGCAGTGAAGGTTGGGTCTTCCCTGAAGCTTTCTTT
TRBD2,.,TRBV11-2,TRBJ2-3,CASGQSGGGTDTQYF,TGTGCCTCTGGCCAGAGCGGGGGTGGGACAGATACGCAGTATTTT
.,.,TRBV28,TRBJ2-4,CASSPQGAENIQYF,TGTGCCAGCAGTCCCCAAGGGGCTGAAAACATTCAGTACTTC
TRBD2,once,TRBV18,TRBJ2-1,CASSVGAGVPNEQFF,TGTGCCAGCTCGGTGGGAGCGGGAGTGCCCAATGAGCAGTTCTTC
.,.,TRBV12-5,TRBJ2-2,CASGPWVDFGSGELFF,TGTGCTAGTGGCCCTTGGGTCGACTTCGGCTCCGGGGAGCTGTTTTTT
TRBD1,.,TRBV2,TRBJ1-5,CASARTGGGNQPQHF,TGTGCCAGCGCTAGGACAGGGGGCGGCAATCAGCCCCAGCATTTT
.,once,TRBV12-3/TRBV12-4,TRBJ1-1,CASRRGLNTEAFF,TGTGCCAGCCGCCGGGGGCTCAACACTGAAGCTTTCTTT
.,.,TRBV7-2,TRBJ1-2,CASSSRDGYTF,TGTGCCAGCAGCTCCAGGGATGGCTACACCTTC
TRBD1,.,TRBV7-8,TRBJ1-1,CASSQRQGAEAFF,TGTGCCAGCAGCCAAAGGCAGGGGGCTGAAGCTTTCTTT
.,.,TRBV2,TRBJ1-1,CASTMSQAGNTEAFF,TGTGCCAGCACTATGTCACAGGCAGGGAACACTGAAGCTTTCTTT
.,.,TRBV21-1,TRBJ1-5,CASSKLRTAGRNQPQHF,TGTGCCAGCAGCAAGCTTCGGACGGCCGGCCGAAATCAGCCCCAGCATTTT
.,.,TRBV7-9,TRBJ1-4,CASTLRQDASEKLFF,TGTGCCAGCACCCTCCGACAGGACGCGAGTGAAAAACTGTTTTTT
.,once,TRBV6-5,TRBJ1-3,CASSQDRSSGNTIYF,TGTGCCAGCAGTCAGGACCGGAGCTCTGGAAACACCATATATTTT
TRBD1,once,TRBV24-1,TRBJ1-2,CATSGPVTGTGDGYTF,TGTGCCACCAGTGGCCCCGTCACCGGGACAGGGGATGGCTACACCTTC
.,once,TRBV6-5,TRBJ1-1,CASSYSRREGTEAFF,TGTGCCAGCAGTTACTCGAGAAGGGAGGGCACTGAAGCTTTCTTT
.,few,TRBV27,TRBJ1-2,CASSLSLGLGYGYTF,TGTGCCAGCAGTTTATCCCTAGGCCTGGGGTATGGCTACACCTTC
.,once,TRBV6-5,TRBJ2-7,CASRGDGSYEQYF,TGTGCCAGCAGGGGTGACGGGTCCTACGAGCAGTACTTC
TRBD2,.,TRBV2,TRBJ2-3,CASSLAGGTDTQYF,TGTGCCAGCAGCCTAGCGGGGGGCACAGATACGCAGTATTTT
.,.,TRBV30,TRBJ1-2,CAWRPQQGPYGYTF,TGTGCCTGGAGACCTCAACAGGGACCCTATGGCTACACCTTC
.,once,TRBV12-3/TRBV12-4,TRBJ1-6,CASSLKWSSPLHF,TGTGCCAGCAGTTTAAAGTGGAGTTCACCCCTCCACTTT
TRBD2,once,TRBV11-1,TRBJ2-1,CASSLALRGLAGNNEQFF,TGTGCCAGCAGCTTAGCGCTAAGGGGACTAGCGGGGAACAATGAGCAGTTCTTC
.,.,TRBV11-3,TRBJ2-7,CASSLDLPGSSYEQYF,TGTGCCAGCAGCTTAGATCTGCCAGGGAGCTCCTACGAGCAGTACTTC
.,.,TRBV21-1,TRBJ1-5,CASSKMDSNQPQHF,TGTGCCAGCAGCAAAATGGACAGCAATCAGCCCCAGCATTTT
TRBD2,.,TRBV3-1/TRBV3-2,TRBJ2-1,CASSQDKREVTEQFF,TGTGCCAGCAGCCAAGACAAGCGGGAGGTTACTGAGCAGTTCTTC
.,.,TRBV6-1,TRBJ1-5,CASSDWRGQPQHF,TGTGCCAGCAGTGATTGGAGGGGGCAGCCCCAGCATTTT
TRBD1,.,TRBV9,TRBJ1-2,CASSPQGASGYTF,TGTGCCAGCAGTCCCCAGGGGGCAAGTGGCTACACCTTC